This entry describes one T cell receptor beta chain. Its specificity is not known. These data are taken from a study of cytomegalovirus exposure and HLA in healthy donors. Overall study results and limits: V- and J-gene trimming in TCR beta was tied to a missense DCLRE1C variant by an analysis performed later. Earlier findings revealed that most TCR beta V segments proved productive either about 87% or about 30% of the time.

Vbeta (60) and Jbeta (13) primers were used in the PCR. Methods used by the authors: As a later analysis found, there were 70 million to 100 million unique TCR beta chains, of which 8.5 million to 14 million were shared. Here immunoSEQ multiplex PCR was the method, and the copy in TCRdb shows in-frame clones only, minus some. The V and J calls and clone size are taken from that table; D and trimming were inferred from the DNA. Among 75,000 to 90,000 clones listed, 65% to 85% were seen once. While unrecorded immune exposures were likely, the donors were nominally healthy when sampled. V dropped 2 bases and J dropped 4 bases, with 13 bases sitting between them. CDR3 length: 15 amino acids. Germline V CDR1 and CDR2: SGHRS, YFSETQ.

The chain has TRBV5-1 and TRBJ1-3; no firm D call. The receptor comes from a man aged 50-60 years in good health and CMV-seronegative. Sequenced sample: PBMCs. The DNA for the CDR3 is TGCGCCAGCAGCTTAGAGATGGCGCGGGGAAACACCATATATTTT. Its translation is CASSLEMARGNTIYF. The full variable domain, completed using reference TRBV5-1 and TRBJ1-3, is KAGVTQTPRYLIKTRGQQVTLSCSPISGHRSVSWYQQTPGQGLQFLFEYFSETQRNKGNFPGRFSGRQFSNSRSEMNVSTLELGDSALYLCASSLEMARGNTIYFGEGSWLTVV.